This T cell receptor (beta chain) came from a study of glioma-infiltrating T cells after dendritic cell vaccination. Profiled with immunoSEQ multiplex PCR; TCRdb holds only in-frame clones, not every one. The table records roughly 88,000 clones, about 81% of them present only once. Per germline, CDR1 SNHLY and CDR2 FYNNEI. The CDR3 length is 18 residues. Time point reported: after dendritic cell vaccination, including at tumor progression/relapse. On this clone: One end of the junction does not line up with germline, which may come from a read error. Additional DNA sequences in this sample encode the identical CDR3.

The receptor's source is a human donor with glioblastoma. This chain uses TRBV2 with TRBJ2-5; TRBD2 matches at 8 bases. Source: blood, taken after dendritic cell vaccination. CDR3 sequence (DNA): TGCGCCAGCAGTGAAGTAATTAAGGGACTAGGGGGGCAAGAGACCCAGTACTTC. Residues: CASSEVIKGLGGQETQYF. The variable domain in full, with the rest retrieved from reference TRBV2 and TRBJ2-5, is EPEVTQTPSHQVTQMGQEVILRCVPISNHLYFYWYRQILGQKVEFLVSFYNNEISEKSEIFDDQFSVERPDGSNFTLKIRSTKLEDSAMYFCASSEVIKGLGGQETQYFGPGTRLLVL.